These 16 T cell receptor beta chains were sequenced from one sample in a study of breast tumors, draining lymph nodes, adjacent tissues. Samples came from axillary lymph nodes draining the breast cancer. TCRdb re-analysed the multiplex PCR reads in MiXCR, keeping a single row per CDR3 protein. The sample shows about 270,000 distinct CDR3 sequences, roughly 31% of them seen only once. What was sequenced was axillary lymph node tissue. All receptors come from a female donor with breast cancer. Some clones in this sample may be carry-over from other donors' samples.

This clonotype was counted many times. This sequence joins TRBV4-3 and TRBJ2-7; 7 nucleotides match TRBD1. Germline CDR1 and CDR2: LGHNA and YSLEER. V was clipped by 2 bases and J by 2 bases; unmatched bases: 6. CDR3 length: 15 residues. The CDR3, as DNA: TGCGCCAGCAGCCAAATCCGGGGACAGACCTACGAGCAGTACTTC. As protein: CASSQIRGQTYEQYF.

This clonotype was seen many times. In nucleotides, the CDR3 is TGTGCCAGTAGCTCAGGGACTAGGTTGGAAGATACGCAGTATTTT. Translation: CASSSGTRLEDTQYF. The chain recombines TRBV19 with TRBJ2-3, with 8 bases aligning to TRBD2. Germline V gives CDR1 LNHDA, CDR2 SQIVND (reference sequence). V lost 6 bases to trimming and J lost 5 bases; unmatched junction nucleotides: 10. The CDR3 has 15 residues.

Details on this clonotype: It is likely a read error, because the conserved phenylalanine at the end of the CDR3 is missing. The limits of the CDR3 on the DNA are not certain, so only TCRdb's listed CDR3 is given. The gene calls are TRBV10-3 and TRBJ2-5; the table's D call, TRBD1, has no DNA check behind it. Germline CDR1 ENHRY, CDR2 SYGVKD. The CDR3 sequence runs 15 residues, both termini included. The chain's CDR3 is CAINQDREFGYTFGS.

This clonotype was detected a few times. A clone one base away is much larger, so this may be a read error. The chain is built from TRBV7-2 and TRBJ2-7; no definite D call. Germline V lookup: CDR1 SGHTA, CDR2 FQGNSA. The CDR3 consists of 15 residues. The chain's CDR3 is CASSLGSSTSYEQHF. The CDR3 bases are TGTGCCAGCAGCTTAGGTAGCTCGACTTCCTACGAGCAGCACTTC. The full variable domain, completed using reference TRBV7-2 and TRBJ2-7, is GAGVSQSPSNKVTEKGKDVELRCDPISGHTALYWYRQSLGQGLEFLIYFQGNSAPDKSGLPSDRFSAERTGGSVSTLTIQRTQQEDSAVYLCASSLGSSTSYEQHFGPGTRLTVT.

For this clonotype: A much larger clone sits a single nucleotide away, making a read error possible. CDR3 nucleotides: TGTGCCAGCAGTTTCACATCGATCGGCAATCAGCCCCAGCATTTT. This codes for CASSFTSIGNQPQHF. The chain joins TRBV12-3 or TRBV12-4 to TRBJ1-5; D unclear. Trimming left V 3 bases short and J 2 bases short, with 11 bases between. There are 15 residues in the CDR3.

Points on this clonotype: The CDR3 does not close with the conserved phenylalanine or tryptophan, likely indicating a read error. V usage is TRBV10-3 and J usage is TRBJ1-5, with D possibly matching TRBD1 (6 bases). This CDR3 has 15 residues. Germline CDR1 reads ENHRY; CDR2 reads SYGVKD. The germline V and J ends were trimmed by 2 bases and 4 bases, with 12 bases remaining between them. CDR3 sequence: CAISEMDSENQPQHS. In DNA form, the CDR3 reads TGTGCCATCAGTGAGATGGACAGCGAGAATCAGCCCCAGCATTCG.

Worth noting for this clonotype: At one end, the junction sequence differs from germline, possibly due to a read error. The V and J genes are TRBV7-8 and TRBJ2-2, with 10 nucleotides matching TRBD2. This CDR3 contains 17 residues. Germline CDR1 SGHVS, CDR2 FQNEAQ. The CDR3 sequence is CASRNPGLATNTGEPFF. For the CDR3, the DNA is TGTGCCAGCAGAAACCCGGGACTAGCGACGAACACCGGGGAGCCGTTTTTT.

This clonotype was seen repeatedly, ten times or more. The V call is TRBV5-6, the J call TRBJ2-7; 8 nucleotides align to TRBD1. The CDR3 extends over 13 amino acids. Looked up from germline, CDR1 is SGHDT and CDR2 is YYEEEE. Losses at the gene ends were 6 bases for V and 4 bases for J; bases not matched to a gene: 6. The CDR3 protein is CASTRDRLYEQYF. DNA for the CDR3: TGTGCCAGCACCCGGGACAGGTTATACGAGCAGTACTTC. The variable domain in full, with the rest retrieved from reference TRBV5-6 and TRBJ2-7, is DAGVTQSPTHLIKTRGQQVTLRCSPKSGHDTVSWYQQALGQGPQFIFQYYEEEERQRGNFPDRFSGHQFPNYSSELNVNALLLGDSALYLCASTRDRLYEQYFGPGTRLTVT.

This clonotype has a count of ten or more. The rearrangement joins TRBV7-6 to TRBJ2-7; TRBD2 aligns across 9 bases. CDR3 size: 15 residues. CDR1 is SGHVS and CDR2 is FNYEAQ in the germline V gene. V was clipped by 5 bases and J by 4 bases; unmatched bases: 9. CDR3 bases: TGTGCCAGCAGCCCGAGGGGCGGGAGGGTTTACGAGCAGTACTTC. This encodes CASSPRGGRVYEQYF. The full variable domain, rest sourced from reference TRBV7-6 and TRBJ2-7, is GAGVSQSPRYKVTKRGQDVALRCDPISGHVSLYWYRQALGQGPEFLTYFNYEAQQDKSGLPNDRFSAERPEGSISTLTIQRTEQRDSAMYRCASSPRGGRVYEQYFGPGTRLTVT.

This clonotype showed up many times. The chain employs TRBV20-1 and TRBJ2-3, with D perhaps TRBD2 (7 bases). Germline CDR1 is DFQATT and CDR2 is SNEGSKA (reference sequence). CDR3 length: 13 amino acids. Deletions cut 5 bases from V and 1 base from J, with 10 bases between. CDR3 loop: CSAGGGRTDTQYF. DNA of the CDR3: TGCAGTGCTGGGGGGGGGCGCACAGATACGCAGTATTTT.

In this sample, this clonotype turned up many times. V usage is TRBV15 and J usage is TRBJ1-4; D perhaps matches TRBD1 (6 bases). V lost 1 base to trimming and J lost 4 bases, with 7 bases between them. Germline V lookup: CDR1 LNHNV, CDR2 YYDKDF (reference sequence). This CDR3 contains 14 residues. CDR3 sequence reads: CATSRVQGNEKLFF. CDR3 in DNA: TGTGCCACCAGCAGAGTACAGGGTAATGAAAAACTGTTTTTT.

This clonotype was detected ten times or more. The chain recombines TRBV30 with TRBJ2-1; D is unclear. Germline V gene sequence: CDR1 GTSNPN, CDR2 SVGIG (reference sequence). The CDR3 has 12 residues. Trimming took off 3 bases at V and 12 bases at J, with 15 bases between the two ends. The CDR3 here is CAWSPGPTGQFF. In DNA form, the CDR3 reads TGTGCCTGGAGCCCTGGTCCCACCGGGCAGTTCTTC.

This clonotype came up many times. This rearrangement joins TRBV20-1 to TRBJ2-6; weak D call: TRBD1 (6 bases). Germline assignment: CDR1 DFQATT and CDR2 SNEGSKA (reference sequence). The CDR3 covers 13 residues. The germline V and J ends were trimmed by 5 bases and 8 bases, with 13 bases remaining between them. CDR3 DNA sequence: TGCAGTGCTTCCTTAGGGGGTTCCAACGTCCTGACTTTC. It is translated as CSASLGGSNVLTF.

The chain has TRBV6-1 and TRBJ2-5; D tentatively reads TRBD1 or TRBD2 (5 bases each). This CDR3 region has 17 residues. The V end was cut by 0 bases, the J end by 5 bases, with 19 bases between. The germline V gene has CDR1 MNHNS and CDR2 SASEGT. The CDR3: CASSEAEGTGRWETQYF. The CDR3 nucleotides are TGTGCCAGCAGTGAAGCGGAAGGAACGGGGCGCTGGGAGACCCAGTACTTC.

The chain recombines TRBV29-1 with TRBJ2-5; TRBD1 matches 12 bases. CDR3 size: 17 residues. V lost 0 bases and J lost 0; bases outside the gene matches: 5. Germline CDR1 reads SQVTM; CDR2 reads ANQGSEA. The CDR3: CSVEDGTGGRDQETQYF. CDR3 nucleotide sequence: TGCAGCGTTGAAGACGGGACAGGGGGCCGTGACCAAGAGACCCAGTACTTC.

The V gene is TRBV30, the J gene TRBJ1-4, with a possible D match to TRBD1 (5 bases). Germline loops: CDR1 GTSNPN, CDR2 SVGIG (reference sequence). There are 13 residues in the CDR3. Trimming removed 3 bases at V and 7 bases at J, with 12 bases between. CDR3 DNA: TGTGCCTGGAGAGACAGTCTTAGTGAAAAACTGTTTTTT. Translation: CAWRDSLSEKLFF.